The rows below give T cell receptor beta chains drawn from one sample of a study of beta chain features in type 1 diabetes. Assay used: immunoSEQ multiplex PCR; TCRdb lists only in-frame clones, some missing. The sample consists of 860,000 or so clones, roughly 17% of them appearing once. The material sequenced was naive CD4+ T cells from blood. The receptors shown here come from a woman younger than 30 in good health. CDR3s include the opening cysteine and the closing phenylalanine or tryptophan. The order of the fields is CDR3 DNA, CDR3 protein, clone size, J gene, V gene, D gene. The D gene is left open where the match is weak. Rows may omit the clone size; those that give it use once, few, many or a size class.

TGCGCCAGCAGGATAGGGGGCGCGGGCAGTGAAGCTTTCTTT	CASRIGGAGSEAFF	.	TRBJ1-1	TRBV10-2	TRBD1
TGTGCCAGCAGTAGGCTAGCGGGAGGACCGGGGGGGTTCTTC	CASSRLAGGPGGFF	.	TRBJ2-1	TRBV2	TRBD2
TGTGCCAGCAGTTACACCCTCGGTCGGGAGCAGTACTTC	CASSYTLGREQYF	few	TRBJ2-7	TRBV6-6	.
TGTGCCAGCACTAAGCCGACCATGAGGGGCAATGAGCAGTTCTTC	CASTKPTMRGNEQFF	.	TRBJ2-1	TRBV27	.
TGTGCCAGCAGTAGACGGACAGAAGAGACCCAGTACTTC	CASSRRTEETQYF	.	TRBJ2-5	TRBV27	.
TGCGCCAGCAGAGTCGATGACCGTTACACCGGGGAGCTGTTTTTT	CASRVDDRYTGELFF	.	TRBJ2-2	TRBV5-1	.
TGTGCCAGTAATTTCGGACTAGCGGGAGGGAAAGAGACCCAGTACTTC	CASNFGLAGGKETQYF	few	TRBJ2-5	TRBV2	TRBD2
TGTGCCAGCAGTGATTTACAGGGATACGAGCAGTACTTC	CASSDLQGYEQYF	few	TRBJ2-7	TRBV2	.
TGCGCCAGCAGCGCACAAACAACGGTGAACACTGAAGCTTTCTTT	CASSAQTTVNTEAFF	few	TRBJ1-1	TRBV4-3	.
TGTGCCAGCAGGGGCCCGATCGGGGGACAGCGGACCTACGAGCAGTACTTC	CASRGPIGGQRTYEQYF	.	TRBJ2-7	TRBV25-1	.
TGTGCCAGCAGTCAGGCAACTAATGAAAAACTGTTTTTT	CASSQATNEKLFF	.	TRBJ1-4	TRBV28	.
TGCGCCAGCAGCCAAGACCTAGCGGGTTCCCAAGAGACCCAGTACTTC	CASSQDLAGSQETQYF	few	TRBJ2-5	TRBV4-3	TRBD2
TGTGCCAGCAGCTTAAGGGGTCAGCCACGGACCCAGTACTTC	CASSLRGQPRTQYF	.	TRBJ2-5	TRBV7-9	.
TGTGCCAGCAGAAAGGGGGGAGTCTACGAGCAGTACTTC	CASRKGGVYEQYF	few	TRBJ2-7	TRBV28	.
TGTGCCAGCAGCCAATGGGTCCAGGCGGGAGGGTTCAATGAGCAGTTCTTC	CASSQWVQAGGFNEQFF	.	TRBJ2-1	TRBV4-2	TRBD2
TGCGCCAGCAGCCAAGATCCGGGTACAGGGTTCACCGGGGAGCTGTTTTTT	CASSQDPGTGFTGELFF	few	TRBJ2-2	TRBV4-3	.
TGTGCCAGCAGTTTAACTGGGGGGCTGCGACTAGCACGCACAGATACGCAGTATTTT	CASSLTGGLRLARTDTQYF	.	TRBJ2-3	TRBV27	.
TGTGCCAGCAGTCCTGGACTAGCGGGATTTCTGGAGACCCAGTACTTC	CASSPGLAGFLETQYF	.	TRBJ2-5	TRBV27	TRBD2
TGTGCCAGCAGCTCGCAGCGAGCGGGAGCACATCACGAGCAGTACTTC	CASSSQRAGAHHEQYF	.	TRBJ2-7	TRBV7-9	TRBD2
TGCGCCAGCAGCCATAGTGCCAGGGGGGCGGGTAATGAGCAGTTCTTC	CASSHSARGAGNEQFF	few	TRBJ2-1	TRBV4-3	.
TGCGCCAGCAGCCAAGCTTTGACAGGGACCTACGAGCAGTACTTC	CASSQALTGTYEQYF	few	TRBJ2-7	TRBV4-3	TRBD1
TGTGCCAGTAGTATTCTTGCGTCTGGGGCCAACGTCCTGACTTTC	CASSILASGANVLTF	few	TRBJ2-6	TRBV19	.
TGTGCCAGCAGTCCGCATAACCTCAGGGGTAGCAATCAGCCCCAGCATTTT	CASSPHNLRGSNQPQHF	.	TRBJ1-5	TRBV28	.
TGTGCCAGTAGTATGTCTGCATATGGCTACACCTTC	CASSMSAYGYTF	few	TRBJ1-2	TRBV19	.
TGTGCCAGCCGGAGGACTAGCGGAGACTATGGTCAGTTCTTC	CASRRTSGDYGQFF	.	TRBJ2-1	TRBV2	TRBD2
TGTGCCAGTAGTATTGGACTAGCGGGAGAGGGCACCGGGGAGCTGTTTTTT	CASSIGLAGEGTGELFF	few	TRBJ2-2	TRBV19	TRBD2
TGTGCCAGCAGCCAAGTGGGGTCATCGAGCGCTTATTCCTACGAGCAGTACTTC	CASSQVGSSSAYSYEQYF	few	TRBJ2-7	TRBV4-2	.
TGTGCCAGCAGCTTAAGGGCAGGGGGCGATTTGTTTGCGGACACTGAAGCTTTCTTT	CASSLRAGGDLFADTEAFF	few	TRBJ1-1	TRBV7-3	TRBD1
TGTGCCAGCTCACCACTCGGTGGACAGGTGAACTCTGGGGCCAACGTCCTGACTTTC	CASSPLGGQVNSGANVLTF	.	TRBJ2-6	TRBV18	TRBD1
TGCGCCAGCAGCCTTGGACAGGGGGCCGCCAAAAACATTCAGTACTTC	CASSLGQGAAKNIQYF	few	TRBJ2-4	TRBV5-1	TRBD1
TGCGCCAGCAGCCAAGATGCCCGATCCGAAGCTTTCTTT	CASSQDARSEAFF	few	TRBJ1-1	TRBV4-1	.
TGTGCCAGCAGTGGCCTGAGTACAATAGCCTACAATGAGCAGTTCTTC	CASSGLSTIAYNEQFF	.	TRBJ2-1	TRBV2	.
TGCGCCAGCTCGAGTCCGGGACAGAACTATGGCTACACCTTC	CASSSPGQNYGYTF	.	TRBJ1-2	TRBV4-3	TRBD1
TGTGCCAGCAGTTACGGACAGGGGACCCTCCGTGGTGAGCAGTTCTTC	CASSYGQGTLRGEQFF	.	TRBJ2-1	TRBV6-5	TRBD1
TGTGCCAGCAGCTTCGGGACACCTAGCTACGAGCAGTACTTC	CASSFGTPSYEQYF	.	TRBJ2-7	TRBV7-2	.
TGTGCCACCAGCATAAACCCATATCCTAAAGAGACCCAGTACTTC	CATSINPYPKETQYF	few	TRBJ2-5	TRBV15	.
TGTGCCAGCAGCCTCCTAGGGACTAGCGATGCAGATACGCAGTATTTT	CASSLLGTSDADTQYF	few	TRBJ2-3	TRBV9	TRBD2
TGTGCCAGCAGCTTGGACCGATACTGGGGCGAGCAGTACTTC	CASSLDRYWGEQYF	few	TRBJ2-7	TRBV5-6	.
TGTGCCAGCAGCCCCGATCCAGGGACAGGGGACCAAGAGACCCAGTACTTC	CASSPDPGTGDQETQYF	few	TRBJ2-5	TRBV9	TRBD1
TGTGCCAGTAGTACGGGACAGGGATACAATGAGCAGTTCTTC	CASSTGQGYNEQFF	few	TRBJ2-1	TRBV19	TRBD1